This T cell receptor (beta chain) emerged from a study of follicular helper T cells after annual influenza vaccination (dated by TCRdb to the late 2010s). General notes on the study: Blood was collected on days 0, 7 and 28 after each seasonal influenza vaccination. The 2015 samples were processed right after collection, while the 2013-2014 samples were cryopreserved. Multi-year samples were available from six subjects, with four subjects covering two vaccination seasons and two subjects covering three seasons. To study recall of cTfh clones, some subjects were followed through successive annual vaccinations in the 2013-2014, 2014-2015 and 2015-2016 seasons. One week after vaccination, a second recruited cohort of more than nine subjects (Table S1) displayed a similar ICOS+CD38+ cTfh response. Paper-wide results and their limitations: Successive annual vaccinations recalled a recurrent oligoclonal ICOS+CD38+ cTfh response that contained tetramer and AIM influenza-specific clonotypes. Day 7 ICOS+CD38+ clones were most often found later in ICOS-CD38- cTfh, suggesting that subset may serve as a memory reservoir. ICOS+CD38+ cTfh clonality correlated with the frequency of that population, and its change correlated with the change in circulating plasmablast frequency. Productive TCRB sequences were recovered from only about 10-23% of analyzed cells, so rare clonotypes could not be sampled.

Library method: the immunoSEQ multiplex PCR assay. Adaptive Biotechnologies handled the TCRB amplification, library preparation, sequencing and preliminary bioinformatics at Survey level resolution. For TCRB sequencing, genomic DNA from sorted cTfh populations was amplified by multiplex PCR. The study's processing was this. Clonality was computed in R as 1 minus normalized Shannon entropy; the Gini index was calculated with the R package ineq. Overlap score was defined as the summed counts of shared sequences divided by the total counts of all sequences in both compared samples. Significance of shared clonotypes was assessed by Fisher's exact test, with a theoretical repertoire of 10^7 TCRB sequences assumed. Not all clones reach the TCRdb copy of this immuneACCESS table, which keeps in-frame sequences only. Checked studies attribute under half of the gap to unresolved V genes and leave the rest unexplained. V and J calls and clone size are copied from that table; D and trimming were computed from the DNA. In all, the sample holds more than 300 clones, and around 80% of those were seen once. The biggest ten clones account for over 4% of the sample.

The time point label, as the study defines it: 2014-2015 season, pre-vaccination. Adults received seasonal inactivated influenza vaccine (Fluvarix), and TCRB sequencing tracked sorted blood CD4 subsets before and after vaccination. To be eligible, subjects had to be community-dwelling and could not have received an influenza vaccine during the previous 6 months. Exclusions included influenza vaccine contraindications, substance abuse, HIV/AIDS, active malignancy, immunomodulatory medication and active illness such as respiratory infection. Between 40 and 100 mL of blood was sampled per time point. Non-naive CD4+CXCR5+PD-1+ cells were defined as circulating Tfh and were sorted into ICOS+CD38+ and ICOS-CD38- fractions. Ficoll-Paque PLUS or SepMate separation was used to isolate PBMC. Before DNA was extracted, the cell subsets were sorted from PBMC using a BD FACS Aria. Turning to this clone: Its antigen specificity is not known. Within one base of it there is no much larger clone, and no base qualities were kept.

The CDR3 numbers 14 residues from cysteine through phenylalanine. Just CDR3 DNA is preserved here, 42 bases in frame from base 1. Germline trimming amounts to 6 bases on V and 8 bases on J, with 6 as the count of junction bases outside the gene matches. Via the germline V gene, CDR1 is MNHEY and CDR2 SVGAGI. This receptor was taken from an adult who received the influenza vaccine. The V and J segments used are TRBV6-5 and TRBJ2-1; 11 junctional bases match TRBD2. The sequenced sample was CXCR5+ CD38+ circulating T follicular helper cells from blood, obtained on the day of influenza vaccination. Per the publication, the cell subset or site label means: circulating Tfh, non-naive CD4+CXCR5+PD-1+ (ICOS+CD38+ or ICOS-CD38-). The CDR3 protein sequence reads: CASSPGLAGHEQFF. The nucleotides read TGTGCCAGCAGCCCTGGACTAGCGGGTCATGAGCAGTTCTTC.